Listed below are T cell receptor beta chains from one sample, sequenced in a study of T cells after yellow fever vaccination. TCRdb re-called the 5' RACE reads through MiXCR, storing one row per CDR3 protein. Among a few hundred thousand distinct CDR3 sequences listed, 6% to 8% were seen once. The specimen was PBMCs, collected 5 days after the yellow fever booster vaccination. These receptors were collected from a man younger than 40 who received the YFV17D yellow fever vaccine. Both conserved end residues are part of each CDR3. D genes are given only for firm matches.

d_call cdr3_length j_call v_call cdr3_aa
- 14 TRBJ2-5 TRBV14 CASSQDWVGETQYF
TRBD2 16 TRBJ2-3 TRBV27 CASSPRPGLFTDTQYF
- 15 TRBJ2-5 TRBV11-3 CASSLGLANSETQYF
- 15 TRBJ2-6 TRBV5-1 CASSLSAAGANVLTF
TRBD2 16 TRBJ2-7 TRBV4-3 CASSQVREAPTYEQYF
TRBD2 17 TRBJ2-1 TRBV5-1 CASSRNGGGPVDNEQFF
TRBD2 18 TRBJ2-3 TRBV5-5 CASSFRSSGNVPTDTQYF
- 15 TRBJ1-1 TRBV7-8 CASSLVLDRYRVAFF
- 11 TRBJ1-1 TRBV4-3 CASSQGARAFF
- 14 TRBJ2-7 TRBV5-1 CASSLEAISYEQYF